This TCR beta chain was recorded in a study of T cells in Graves' hyperthyroidism and ophthalmopathy. The study, taken as a whole, reports: Ophthalmopathy could be told apart from stable hyperthyroidism with a 13 V-J model. Appearing also in blood were most of the thyroid clonotypes expanded above 0.001.

This clonotype was counted a few times. The antigen is undetermined. Authors of the study amplified TCR beta CDR3 regions from RNA transcripts. Researchers ran a first-round RT-PCR on the TCR CDR3 using the HTBI primer set. TCRdb processed the multiplex PCR reads anew with MiXCR; each CDR3 protein has one entry. The table records hundreds of thousands of distinct CDR3 sequences, 30% to 40% of them present only once. In germline, CDR1 is SGHRS, CDR2 YFSETQ. V was shortened by 0 bases and J by 5 bases, with 11 bases between the two germline ends. CDR3 length: 14 residues. This sequence originates from a middle-aged woman with Graves' hyperthyroidism. The chain carries TRBV5-1 and TRBJ1-2, with D tentatively TRBD1 (5 bases). Material for sequencing was blood. The chain's CDR3 is CASSLESGGYGYTF. Written as DNA, the CDR3 is TGCGCCAGCAGCTTGGAATCCGGGGGTTATGGCTACACCTTC.